This T cell receptor beta chain stems from a study of blood T cell repertoires in COVID-19. Whole-study context: Sites across the United States, Italy and Spain contributed samples from acute and convalescent COVID-19. PBMCs, B-cell-depleted T cells, or T cells were the source of the cDNA or gDNA that made up the material.

Original analysis: Reference gene primers were amplified, and this amplification served to estimate nucleated cell counts. Here immunoSEQ multiplex PCR was the method, and the copy in TCRdb shows in-frame clones only, minus some. The V and J calls and clone size are taken from that table; D and trimming were inferred from the DNA. This table holds 150,000 to 200,000 clones, about 88% found once. This CDR3 is 12 amino acids long. The V gene's germline CDR1 is SEHNR and CDR2 FQNEAQ (reference sequence). V lost 5 bases and J lost 7, with 8 bases in between. The specimen sequenced was peripheral blood. The TCR was taken from a woman in her 30s with active or convalescent COVID-19. This chain connects TRBV7-9 to TRBJ2-2; D uncertain. CDR3 nucleotide sequence: TGTGCCAGCAGCCTCCTCTACGGGGAGCTGTTTTTT. Amino acids: CASSLLYGELFF.